This record looks at one T cell receptor (beta chain) sequence and its context. This clone was observed a few times. Its antigen target is currently unknown. No quality values exist for individual bases; no much larger clone is one base distant. This sample is part of a study of siplizumab effects on memory and regulatory T cells (dated by TCRdb to the late 2010s). With respect to the entire study: The study looked at the effect of siplizumab, an anti-CD2 antibody, on alloreactive T-cell subsets in allogeneic mixed lymphocyte reactions made from human PBMCs.

TCRbeta CDR3 sequencing was performed on sorted unstimulated T cells and on proliferating T cells recovered from mixed lymphocyte reactions. Fresh whole blood from nine to eleven HLA-typed healthy donors was used to isolate PBMCs. To map where alloreactive clones came from, CD4+ regulatory T cells in the unstimulated state were FACS-sorted. The germline V gene (reference sequence) sets CDR1 to SGHNT and CDR2 to YYREEE. V is trimmed back by 4 bases and J by 0 bases, and the junction contains 3 bases that no gene match accounts for. The CDR3 numbers 14 residues from cysteine through phenylalanine. Left in the record is the CDR3 DNA by itself, 42 bases read in frame from the first base. Library preparation employed the immunoSEQ multiplex PCR assay. Each sample had 10^5 or so TCR templates assayed by the deep sequencing platform. Genomic DNA extracted from sorted T cells was the material used for TCRbeta CDR3 sequencing. The original pipeline was this. The R programming language was used for clonal analysis of the TCRbeta CDR3 data. Comparing unstimulated samples against CFSE-low samples taken after the reaction was how alloreactive CD4+ and CD8+ clones were defined. Regulatory or non-regulatory origin was assigned to alloreactive CD4+ clones by matching of sequences to sorted unstimulated Treg and non-Treg repertoires. TCRdb limited this immuneACCESS table to in-frame rearrangements with V and J called. A share of clones is missing; checked studies link under half to unresolved V genes, and the rest is unexplained. That table furnishes V, J and clone size, whereas the DNA furnished D and trimming. This sample is represented by nearly 85,000 clones; 87% of them were singletons. 1.5% to 1.7% of the sample belongs to the ten largest clones.

On the study overall, not on this receptor specifically: Among mappable alloreactive CD4+ clones, the Treg-derived fraction averaged approximately 72% with siplizumab versus about 27% in control reactions. Because sequences at frequencies below about 10^-5 were poorly captured, only a minor fraction of alloreactive clones could be mapped back to unstimulated subsets. Unstimulated naive T cells appeared to be more diverse than memory T cells, and naive cells seemed to make a substantial contribution to the alloresponse. Whether proliferating Tregs from siplizumab cultures actually had suppressive function was not functionally confirmed. About 75-97% of proliferating CD4+ or CD8+ clones could not be given a naive or memory phenotype. The cumulative frequency of alloreactive sequences that could be traced back to unstimulated CD4+ memory T cells was significantly reduced by siplizumab.

Recombination connected TRBV5-4 to TRBJ1-1; 7 bases in between match TRBD1. Input material: Tregs sorted from blood. This receptor was identified in a human donor in good health. The nucleotide sequence is given as TGTGCCAGCAGCCTGGGACAGATGAACACTGAAGCTTTCTTT. Its protein is CASSLGQMNTEAFF.